This T cell receptor (beta chain) was sequenced in a study of shared clonotypes between healthy human individuals. There are 12 residues in the CDR3. Germline CDR1 is SQVTM and CDR2 is ANQGSEA. The V end lost 4 bases, the J end lost 10 bases, and 14 bases lay between the germline ends. An assay was performed, and its level was deep. TCRdb's copy holds only in-frame clones and misses some; the assay was immunoSEQ multiplex PCR. The sample holds some 980,000 clones, around 80% seen once. The sequencing input was memory CD4+ T cells sorted from blood. Subset reported: CD45RA-negative fraction. This clonotype originated in a man younger than 35 in good health. The chain recombines TRBV29-1 with TRBJ2-1; D may be TRBD2 (5 bases). CDR3 DNA sequence: TGCAGCGTTGGACCCGGGGTGGGAGAGCAGTTCTTC. It specifies CSVGPGVGEQFF.